This TCR beta chain was found in a study of blood T cell repertoires in COVID-19. Study in general: COVID-19 samples collected from the United States, Italy and Spain covered acute and convalescent phases. T cells, B-cell-depleted T cells, or PBMCs provided the cDNA or gDNA that served as material.

Methods used by the authors: How many nucleated cells were present was estimated from reference gene primer amplification. TCRdb's table, derived via immunoSEQ multiplex PCR, lists solely in-frame clones and lacks some. From that table come the V and J calls and clone size; the DNA was used to work out D and trimming. There are a few hundred thousand clones in the sample; 70% to 90% occur only once, and less than 4% lies in the top ten. The receptor was isolated from a man aged 18 to 29 with active or convalescent COVID-19. The sequenced sample consisted of peripheral blood.

CDR3 loop: CASSRTENTEAFF. DNA for the CDR3: TGTGCCAGCAGCCGGACAGAGAACACTGAAGCTTTCTTT. The chain combines TRBV12-3 or TRBV12-4 with TRBJ1-1; a weak D match, TRBD1 (6 bases). Deletions cut 6 bases from V and 1 base from J, with 9 bases between. The CDR3 spans 13 residues.